This T cell receptor beta chain was sequenced for a study of cytomegalovirus exposure and HLA in healthy donors (dated by TCRdb to 2016 to 2017). Background on the whole study: An earlier analysis of roughly 630 of the donors reported about 290 Gb of sequence data and some 120 million unique TCR beta sequences from 150 million to 200 million T cells. An early release covering 500 to 750 HLA-typed donors comprised about 320 gigabases of sequencing data and some 79 million unique TCR sequences. Among the approximately 430 genotyped donors, around 81% belonged to the genetic ancestry cluster associated with self-reported Caucasian donors. The study aimed to test whether cataloging public T cell receptors could reveal signatures of past pathogen exposure. The study used immunosequencing to profile the T cell repertoires of approximately 690 subjects and linked those repertoires to cytomegalovirus serostatus. Besides the first cohort of more than 650 subjects, a separate validation cohort made up of over 100 different subjects was used. To predict cytomegalovirus infection status, the study brought together high-throughput TCR immunosequencing, statistical association of individual TCRs with disease status, and machine learning. To study patterns of TCR occurrence, a later analysis re-analyzed previously published TCR beta repertoires from 666 donors and added high-resolution HLA genotyping. The later analysis used no new phenotypic data to find candidate immune exposures, relying instead on TCR beta sequences and their occurrence across donors. In an earlier analysis of roughly 600 of the donors, high-throughput TCR beta sequencing was used to judge whether each TCR beta V gene segment behaved as functional or pseudogenic. Alongside the repertoire data, information on donor age, sex, ethnicity and CMV serostatus was compiled. In a later genetic analysis, genome-wide SNP genotypes for about three fifths of the roughly 670 donors were used, and that subset was treated as a discovery cohort. Every discovery cohort repertoire had been produced on one sequencing platform. Class I and class II HLA loci were covered by the typing at four-digit resolution. Typing coverage differed by locus: A, B, C, DRB1 and DQB1 were typed in roughly 620-630 donors, DQA1 in roughly 500, DPA1 in 600 to 610, and DPB1 in 472. A handful of DR-DQ haplotypes were handled as single units for association and clustering because linkage in the cohort was strong. Among about 370 genotyped donors of the cohort, an average of roughly 230,000 unique TCR beta nucleotide sequences was sequenced per donor, of which roughly 17% were non-productive.

Trimming removed 4 bases from V and 12 bases from J; the gene matches leave 13 bases unexplained. The CDR3 holds 14 amino acids from the cysteine to the phenylalanine. The entry retains the CDR3 DNA only, 42 bases that are in frame from base 1. Via the germline V gene, CDR1 is MDHEN and CDR2 SYDVKM. Study-level results and caveats: A group of highly shared sequence variants was considered likely to be a technical artifact of the sequencing pipeline. A further reported finding was that TCR beta sequences accurately predicted the HLA-A and HLA-B alleles for most subjects in the first cohort. A later analysis found that HLA-associated TCR beta chains were more clonally expanded and had lower generation probabilities than equally common non-associated chains. Broadly in line with IMGT annotations, most TCR beta V segments showed up in productive rearrangements about 87% or about 30% of the time in an earlier analysis of 587 of the donors. Linkage disequilibrium might explain the correlated functional status among segregating V segments, but an unknown experimental factor could not be excluded. In a later analysis, the rate of TCR association differed among HLA loci, with DRB1 alleles having the most associated TCRs and HLA-C alleles having the fewest. Most TCR sequences were observed very rarely across donors, whereas some public TCRs were present in many individuals. In vitro tests confirmed that three of the cytomegalovirus-associated TCR beta chains recognize cytomegalovirus antigens. The 87-base-pair reads could not distinguish some IMGT-functional V segments, including TRBV6-2 and TRBV6-3, so those segments were excluded. According to a later analysis, most CMV-associated TCR beta chains appeared to be HLA-restricted, and the HLA associations seemed to be driven largely by CMV exposure. According to the authors, the approach could potentially be generalized to other disease states and immunological phenotypes. The only immune exposure information available for the cohort was CMV serostatus. Only TCR beta chains were sequenced in this cohort, and the absence of alpha or paired-chain data limited detectable features. An association between a missense DCLRE1C variant and V-gene and J-gene trimming of TCR beta chains was found in a later genetic analysis and replicated in an independent cohort. Specific HLA alleles were associated with 16,951 TCR beta sequences at a false discovery rate of 0.05 in a later analysis. Presence/absence analyses assumed roughly uniform sequencing depth across donors, an assumption that may not hold. Because counts were too low, under 20 rarely observed V segments, including chromosome 9 orphons, were left out of the earlier analysis of approximately 580 of the donors. The classifier was reported to diagnose cytomegalovirus status with high specificity and sensitivity in both the original cohort and the validation cohort. Compared with the 666-donor mean, donors in an Asian-associated ancestry cluster had fewer N-insertions in productive TCRs, according to a later genetic analysis. When HLA alleles, especially DR and DQ, strongly co-occurred, TCR associations were difficult to assign to individual alleles. A later analysis reported that several top co-occurrence clusters appeared linked to parvovirus B19, influenza, CMV and Epstein-Barr virus. HLA typing was unavailable for some donors at each locus, so association tests used only the typed subset. The study listed 150 to 200 TCR beta chains as associated with cytomegalovirus.

The library was produced with the immunoSEQ multiplex PCR assay. A mixture of 60 forward primers for TCR Vbeta segments and 13 reverse primers for TCR Jbeta segments was used in the multiplex PCR. The CDR3 region of rearranged TCR beta genes was amplified from genomic DNA by a multiplex PCR assay. Amplified TCR beta libraries were sequenced as 87-base-pair reads on the Illumina HiSeq System. The original pipeline was this. A later analysis counted approximately 76 million unique TCR beta chains across the roughly 700 repertoires, and some 11 million of these chains were shared by at least two donors. Raw reads were error-corrected and collapsed into unique sequences by a nearest-neighbor algorithm in which closely related sequences were merged to remove PCR and sequencing errors. To assign V, D and J gene segments, CDR3 sequences were aligned to IMGT reference sequences. Each retained sequence needed at least a six-nucleotide match to both a V gene segment and a J gene segment. A rearrangement was called productive if the CDR3 had no stop codons and remained in frame with V and J, and every other rearrangement was called non-productive. Following IMGT convention, CDR3 was defined as the stretch from the second conserved V-encoded cysteine up to the conserved J-encoded phenylalanine. In an earlier analysis of approximately 500 of the donors, sequences lacking an unambiguous match to a single V gene segment were excluded. In an earlier analysis of some 590 of the donors, a V segment was called functional when productive rearrangements were above 56.7%, and segregating when the standard deviation between donors exceeded 5%. A statistical classification framework was developed to diagnose cytomegalovirus status using the catalog of TCR beta chain sequences. In a later analysis, TCR nucleotide sequences were compared against IMGT/GENE-DB human TR gene sequences so that V and J genes could be assigned. In a later analysis, CDR3 sequences and most-parsimonious VDJ recombination scenarios were assigned using the TCRdist pipeline. In a later analysis, every TCR beta chain was defined by the combination of its CDR3 amino acid sequence and its V-gene family, and reads without a unique V-gene family were dropped. As a way to deal with suspected cross-contamination and a sequencing artifact, a later analysis dropped 592 nucleotide sequences that were highly shared and had low generation probability. In a later analysis, a clonal expansion index for each public chain was calculated from normalized within-repertoire ranks of inferred template counts. Generation probabilities in a later analysis came from a VDJ recombination model fitted to out-of-frame rearrangements, and those results were checked against IGoR. A later analysis scored TCR-TCR, TCR-HLA and TCR-CMV co-occurrence with hypergeometric tests, applying a repertoire-size bias correction to TCR pairs. To estimate false discovery rates, a later analysis permuted the HLA or CMV assignments 20 times. In a later analysis, co-occurring TCRs were grouped using DBSCAN, with TCRdist sequence similarity added in when clustering inside HLA-allele-positive subsets. For co-occurrence clustering, repertoires with fewer than 30,000 or more than 120,000 public chains were excluded, along with about five repertoires with anomalous nucleotide sharing. Here the immuneACCESS table is served through TCRdb, limited to in-frame sequences with V and J called. Missing clones are a known gap in these copies; in checked studies unresolved V genes cover under half, and the rest lacks a known reason. D and trimming come from the DNA, and the V and J calls and clone size come from that table. The data table for this sample lists over 35,000 clones. The ten largest clones capture 1.8% of the sample.

Points on this clone: Its antigen is still unknown.

The cohort comprised 710 or so healthy bone marrow donors. At the time of sampling, every cohort member was nominally healthy, though immune exposures that went unrecorded were likely present. The donor tested CMV seronegative and was one of the 352 seronegative cohort members. A peripheral blood sample was provided by each donor, and peripheral blood mononuclear cells were used for TCR beta sequencing. The Qiagen DNeasy Blood Extraction Kit was used to extract genomic DNA from the blood cell samples. Recombination linked TRBV28 to TRBJ2-7; 9 nucleotides in the junction match TRBD1. The sequencing sample was made of PBMCs. The sequence came from a woman aged 25-40 years in good health and CMV-seronegative. This receptor has the CDR3 CASSSTGTGIRGYF. In nucleotides, the sequence is TGTGCCAGCAGTTCTACCGGGACAGGGATACGCGGGTACTTC.